One and the same sample provided the 9 T cell receptor beta chains below, sequenced in a study of T cells in Graves' hyperthyroidism and ophthalmopathy. Using RNA transcripts as the source, TCR beta CDR3 regions were amplified. HTBI primers were the set used in a first-round RT-PCR of the TCR CDR3. TCRdb re-analysed the multiplex PCR reads in MiXCR, keeping a single row per CDR3 protein. The sample has about 300,000 distinct CDR3 sequences, around a fifth seen once. Sequenced sample: blood. These receptors were collected from a man aged 50 to 59 with Graves' ophthalmopathy.

As concerns this clonotype: This could be a read error, since a much larger clone is one nucleotide away. The CDR3 loop reads CASSEAGVSNQPQHF. The CDR3 nucleotides are TGTGCCAGCAGTGAAGCGGGGGTAAGCAATCAGCCCCAGCATTTT. The chain carries TRBV6-1 and TRBJ1-5; D possibly corresponds to TRBD1 (5 bases). Trimming removed 0 bases at V and 1 base at J, with 7 bases between. This CDR3 contains 15 residues. Germline loops: CDR1 MNHNS, CDR2 SASEGT.

This chain uses TRBV20-1 with TRBJ2-3; 7 nucleotides align to TRBD2. CDR3 length: 17 residues. Trimming took 1 base from V and 2 from J; bases not matched to a gene: 12. Germline V gene data show CDR1 as DFQATT and CDR2 as SNEGSKA (reference sequence). The DNA of the CDR3 is TGCAGTGCTAGAGTTGGGAGGGCCCCAGTACCCACAGATACGCAGTATTTT. Protein product: CSARVGRAPVPTDTQYF.

This chain uses TRBV20-1 with TRBJ1-1; tentative D call: TRBD1 (5 bases). From germline, CDR1 is DFQATT and CDR2 SNEGSKA (reference sequence). V lost 6 bases and J 3 bases, leaving 14 bases between the germline ends. This CDR3 has 13 amino acids. The CDR3, as DNA: TGCAGTGCCCGCCGACTGGGGGACACTGAAGCTTTCTTT. Translation gives CSARRLGDTEAFF.

This clonotype has a handful of counts. CDR3 region: CASSVSRSEQYF. The CDR3 coding sequence is TGTGCCAGCAGTGTGTCGAGGAGCGAGCAGTACTTC. The chain employs TRBV2 and TRBJ2-7; D gene uncertain. Per germline, CDR1 SNHLY and CDR2 FYNNEI. V gave up 4 bases and J gave up 6 bases, with 10 bases separating them. The CDR3 contains 12 residues.

A remark on this clonotype: A much larger clone lies a single base off, so this may be a read error. The V and J genes are TRBV9 and TRBJ2-7; 10 bases line up with TRBD1. This CDR3 comprises 16 residues. Germline assignment: CDR1 SGDLS and CDR2 YYNGEE. Written as DNA, the CDR3 is TGTGCCGGCAGCGTAGAGGGACAGGGGAGCTCCTACGAGCAGTACTTC. Translating gives CAGSVEGQGSSYEQYF. Full variable domain (missing parts from reference TRBV9 and TRBJ2-7): DSGVTQTPKHLITATGQRVTLRCSPRSGDLSVYWYQQSLDQGLQFLIQYYNGEERAKGNILERFSAQQFPDLHSELNLSSLELGDSALYFCAGSVEGQGSSYEQYFGPGTRLTVT.

The J gene is TRBJ2-3, the V gene TRBV20-1; 8 bases fit TRBD2. V was pared by 7 bases and J by 6 bases, with 9 bases of the junction left unmatched. Per germline, CDR1 DFQATT and CDR2 SNEGSKA (reference sequence). This CDR3 spans 13 amino acids. CDR3 nucleotide sequence: TGCAGTGTTCCCGGGAGGGCCGTGGATACGCAGTATTTT. Its translation: CSVPGRAVDTQYF.

CDR3 residues: CASSYSMPSIPTGELFF. The CDR3 nucleotides are TGTGCCAGCAGTTACTCGATGCCCTCTATACCCACCGGGGAGCTGTTTTTT. The chain recombines TRBV6-5 with TRBJ2-2; D call uncertain. Trimming left V 0 bases short and J 4 bases short, with 15 bases between. Germline-derived CDR1 and CDR2 are MNHEY and SVGAGI. The length of the CDR3 is 17 residues.

This clonotype has a handful of counts. The chain joins TRBV28 to TRBJ2-5; D may match TRBD1 or TRBD2 (5 bases each). Per the germline V gene, CDR1 is MDHEN and CDR2 is SYDVKM. V was trimmed by 2 bases and J by 4 bases, leaving 14 bases between them. The CDR3 length is 15 residues. CDR3 protein: CASSLVDGTGETQYF. The CDR3 DNA reads TGTGCCAGCAGTTTAGTCGACGGGACGGGAGAGACCCAGTACTTC. The entire variable domain, with the rest obtained from reference TRBV28 and TRBJ2-5, is as follows: DVKVTQSSRYLVKRTGEKVFLECVQDMDHENMFWYRQDPGLGLRLIYFSYDVKMKEKGDIPEGYSVSREKKERFSLILESASTNQTSMYLCASSLVDGTGETQYFGPGTRLLVL.

V gene TRBV29-1 combines with J gene TRBJ2-1; D not resolved. Trimming took off 5 bases at V and 4 bases at J, with 3 bases between the two ends. The CDR3 is 10 amino acids. CDR1 is SQVTM and CDR2 is ANQGSEA in the germline V gene. The CDR3 bases are TGCAGCGTTTGGTACAATGAGCAGTTCTTC. This codes for CSVWYNEQFF.